The T cell receptor (beta chain) under discussion was sequenced for a study of PD-1 blockade in classical Hodgkin lymphoma. Findings and caveats of the study: Reasons behind the repertoire differences stay unclear, perhaps disease activity or earlier therapy. Similar baseline diversity was found in complete responders and newly diagnosed patients. In CD4+ cells, TCR diversity went up significantly by C4D1, but in CD8+ cells it did not.

There was relapse after autologous stem cell transplantation in every patient, and there was variation in brentuximab vedotin exposure. Relapsed/refractory classical Hodgkin lymphoma patients had complete, partial or progressive responses. CDR1 is SQVTM and CDR2 is ANQGSEA in the germline V gene. The length of the CDR3 is 11 residues. V shed 0 bases and J shed 3 bases, with 3 bases lying between them. On this clone: Its antigen is unidentified.

Profiling relied on immunoSEQ multiplex PCR, and the TCRdb table lists in-frame clones only, not all of them. In the table there are about 60,000 clones, about 92% of which are singletons. Sequenced here: peripheral blood mononuclear cells (PBMCs), sampled at baseline. The TCR comes from a human donor with classical Hodgkin lymphoma. The rearrangement joins TRBV29-1 to TRBJ2-7; D call uncertain. In DNA form, the CDR3 reads TGCAGCGTTGAAGAGGGCTACGAGCAGTACTTC. It codes for CSVEEGYEQYF.